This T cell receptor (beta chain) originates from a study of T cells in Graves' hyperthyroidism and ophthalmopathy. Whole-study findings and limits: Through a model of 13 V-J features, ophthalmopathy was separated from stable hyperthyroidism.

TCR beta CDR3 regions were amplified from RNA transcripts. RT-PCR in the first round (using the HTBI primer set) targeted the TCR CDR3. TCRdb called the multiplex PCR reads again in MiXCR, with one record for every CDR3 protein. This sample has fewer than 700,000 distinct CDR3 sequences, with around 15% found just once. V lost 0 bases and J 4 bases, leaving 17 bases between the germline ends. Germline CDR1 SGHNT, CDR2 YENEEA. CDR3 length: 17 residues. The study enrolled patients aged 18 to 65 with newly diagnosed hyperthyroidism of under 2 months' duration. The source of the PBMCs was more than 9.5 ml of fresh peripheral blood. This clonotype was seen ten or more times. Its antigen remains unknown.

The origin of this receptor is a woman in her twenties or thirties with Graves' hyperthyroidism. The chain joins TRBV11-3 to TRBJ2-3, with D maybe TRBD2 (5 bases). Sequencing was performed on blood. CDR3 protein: CASSLDAAAGVSDTQYF. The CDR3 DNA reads TGTGCCAGCAGCTTAGACGCGGCGGCGGGTGTGTCAGATACGCAGTATTTT.